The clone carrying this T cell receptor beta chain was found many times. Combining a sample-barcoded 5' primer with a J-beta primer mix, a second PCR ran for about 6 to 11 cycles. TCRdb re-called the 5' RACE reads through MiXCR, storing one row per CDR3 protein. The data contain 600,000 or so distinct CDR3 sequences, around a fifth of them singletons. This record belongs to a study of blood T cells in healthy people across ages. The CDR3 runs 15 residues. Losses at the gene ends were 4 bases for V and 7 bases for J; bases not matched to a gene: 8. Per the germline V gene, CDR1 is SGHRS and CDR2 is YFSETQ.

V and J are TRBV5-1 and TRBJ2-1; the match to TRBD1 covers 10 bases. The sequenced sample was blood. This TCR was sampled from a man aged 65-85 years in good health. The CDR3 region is CASSPGTGDWNEQFF. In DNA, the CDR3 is TGCGCCAGCAGCCCGGGGACAGGGGATTGGAATGAGCAGTTCTTC.